The 12 T cell receptor beta chains below all came from one sample that was sequenced in a study of T cell repertoires in cytomegalovirus infection. TCRdb redid the calling of the reads with MiXCR, one entry per CDR3 protein. The table includes about 100,000 distinct CDR3 sequences, about 25% detected once. The sequencing input was CD8+ T cells from PBMCs. The origin of the receptors is a human donor in good health (CMV status not recorded). Some clones in this sample may be carry-over from other donors' samples.

This clonotype has only a few counts. The V gene is TRBV28, the J gene TRBJ2-3; no clear D. CDR1 and CDR2 from the germline V gene are MDHEN and SYDVKM. With 6 bases removed from V and 0 bases from J, the gap between germline ends came to 4 bases. CDR3 length equals 12 residues. DNA of the CDR3: TGTGCCAGCAGGTCTAGCACAGATACGCAGTATTTT. Translation gives CASRSSTDTQYF.

The chain uses TRBV3-1 and TRBJ2-1; D is uncertain. CDR3 length equals 16 residues. V lost 0 bases to trimming and J lost 2 bases, with 11 bases between them. The V gene's germline CDR1 is LGHDT and CDR2 YNNKEL (reference sequence). The CDR3 spells CASSQDGAVAYNEQFF. CDR3 nucleotide sequence: TGTGCCAGCAGCCAAGATGGTGCAGTTGCCTACAATGAGCAGTTCTTC.

The chain couples TRBV7-2 to TRBJ2-7; D possibly corresponds to TRBD2 (6 bases). V was clipped by 0 bases and J by 6 bases, with 6 bases between them. The germline V gene encodes CDR1 SGHTA and CDR2 FQGNSA. The CDR3 sequence is 12 residues long. CDR3 coding DNA: TGTGCCAGCAGCTTAGCCGGGAGCGAGCAGTACTTC. Protein: CASSLAGSEQYF. The full variable domain, in which reference TRBV7-2 and TRBJ2-7 provide the parts outside the CDR3, is GAGVSQSPSNKVTEKGKDVELRCDPISGHTALYWYRQSLGQGLEFLIYFQGNSAPDKSGLPSDRFSAERTGGSVSTLTIQRTQQEDSAVYLCASSLAGSEQYFGPGTRLTVT.

The V gene is TRBV6-5, the J gene TRBJ2-5; 11 bases map to TRBD2. Per the germline V gene, CDR1 is MNHEY and CDR2 is SVGAGI. V was pared by 2 bases and J by 5 bases, with 4 bases of the junction left unmatched. This CDR3 region has 15 residues. CDR3 protein: CASSYRRTSGETQYF. The CDR3 nucleotides read TGTGCCAGCAGTTACCGCAGGACTAGCGGGGAGACCCAGTACTTC.

There are a few counts of this clonotype. The gene calls are TRBV5-5 and TRBJ1-1; D unclear. From germline, CDR1 is SGHKS and CDR2 YYEKEE (reference sequence). The CDR3 loop spans 15 amino acids. Trimming took 4 bases from V and 1 from J, leaving 14 bases between them. The CDR3: CASSPVGGTNTEAFF. CDR3 sequence (DNA): TGTGCCAGCAGCCCAGTAGGCGGAACGAACACTGAAGCTTTCTTT. The whole variable domain, filled in from reference TRBV5-5 and TRBJ1-1, reads DAGVTQSPTHLIKTRGQQVTLRCSPISGHKSVSWYQQVLGQGPQFIFQYYEKEERGRGNFPDRFSARQFPNYSSELNVNALLLGDSALYLCASSPVGGTNTEAFFGQGTRLTVV.

This CDR3 is CASGQGLNTEAFF. Written as DNA, the CDR3 is TGTGCCAGCGGCCAGGGGTTGAACACTGAAGCTTTCTTT. The V gene is TRBV2, the J gene TRBJ1-1; a possible D gene is TRBD1 (6 bases). Trimming removed 8 bases from V and 0 bases from J, with 10 bases in between. This CDR3 has 13 residues. CDR1 and CDR2 (germline): SNHLY, FYNNEI.

This clonotype has just a few counts. This CDR3 reads CASSYRTSGRLYF. Written as DNA, the CDR3 is TGTGCCAGCAGCTACAGGACTAGCGGGAGGCTGTATTTT. The chain has TRBV7-6 and TRBJ2-3, with TRBD2 matching 14 bases. The CDR3 has 13 amino acids. The V and J ends lost 4 bases and 14 bases, in that order; junction bases with no gene match: 5. Germline CDR1 is SGHVS and CDR2 is FNYEAQ. The whole variable domain, remainder taken from reference TRBV7-6 and TRBJ2-3, is GAGVSQSPRYKVTKRGQDVALRCDPISGHVSLYWYRQALGQGPEFLTYFNYEAQQDKSGLPNDRFSAERPEGSISTLTIQRTEQRDSAMYRCASSYRTSGRLYFGPGTRLTVL.

This clonotype was detected only a few times. The J gene is TRBJ1-1, the V gene TRBV27, with D tentatively TRBD1 (6 bases). The germline gives CDR1 MNHEY, CDR2 SMNVEV (reference sequence). The CDR3 covers 13 residues. Trimming cost V 5 bases and J 3 bases, with 10 bases left between them. The CDR3 reads CASSLTGYTEAFF. The CDR3 bases are TGTGCCAGCAGTCTCACAGGGTACACTGAAGCTTTCTTT.

The rearrangement links TRBV6-2 or TRBV6-3 to TRBJ2-7, with D possibly matching TRBD1 (5 bases). Trimming cost V 6 bases and J 5 bases, with 17 bases left between them. The CDR3 covers 14 residues. The germline V gene encodes CDR1 MNHEY and CDR2 SVGEGT. DNA of the CDR3: TGTGCCAGCAGAGCAGGGTCGGGTACCCACGAGCAGTACTTC. This encodes CASRAGSGTHEQYF.

This chain uses TRBV3-1 with TRBJ2-7; 8 bases align to TRBD2. V was clipped by 0 bases and J by 2 bases; unmatched bases: 9. The germline gives CDR1 LGHDT, CDR2 YNNKEL (reference sequence). The CDR3 consists of 17 residues. The CDR3 nucleotides read TGTGCCAGCAGCCAAGAATTTCCTAGCGGGCCTACCTACGAGCAGTACTTC. Translated: CASSQEFPSGPTYEQYF.

The sample holds many counts of this clonotype. The rearrangement uses TRBV20-1 and TRBJ2-7; TRBD1 matches at 7 bases. CDR1 is DFQATT and CDR2 is SNEGSKA in the germline V gene (reference sequence). V lost 4 bases, J lost 1 base, and 1 base stayed unmatched. The CDR3 loop spans 12 amino acids. The CDR3 spells CSAMDRSYEQYF. The CDR3 DNA reads as TGCAGTGCTATGGACAGGTCCTACGAGCAGTACTTC.

This clonotype was seen a few times. The chain links TRBV7-6 to TRBJ2-7, with 8 bases identical to TRBD2. The CDR3 length is 14 residues. V lost 4 bases, J lost 5 bases, and 7 bases stayed unmatched. The germline V gene encodes CDR1 SGHVS and CDR2 FNYEAQ. DNA for the CDR3: TGTGCCAGCAGCTCCGGGGGGGCAAGGAACGAGCAGTACTTC. Its protein is CASSSGGARNEQYF.